This T cell receptor (beta chain) was captured in a study of blood T cell repertoires in COVID-19. Study details: There were acute and convalescent COVID-19 samples, and they came from the United States, Italy and Spain.

The V gene end was trimmed by 6 bases and the J gene end by 6 bases; junction bases not matched to a gene: 13. The CDR3 is 15 residues long. Germline V gives CDR1 ENHRY, CDR2 SYGVKD. All enrollees were roughly 18 to 89 years old and from 20 to 30 US areas. TCRdb's table, derived via immunoSEQ multiplex PCR, lists solely in-frame clones and lacks some. The data show around 480,000 clones, with 87% seen just once and under 0.75% held by the top ten. This clonotype was obtained from a woman aged 18-29 years who had recovered from COVID-19. V is TRBV10-3 and J is TRBJ2-5, with 7 positions matching TRBD2. Sequencing used PBMCs or T cells enriched from blood (not recorded which). The CDR3 DNA sequence: TGTGCCATCAGAGCGGGACTCACCTCGGAAAAGACCCAGTACTTC. It codes for CAIRAGLTSEKTQYF.